This record covers a single T cell receptor beta chain. This entry belongs to a study of technical replicates of blood from a few donors. The data were produced by immunoSEQ multiplex PCR, yet TCRdb's version contains in-frame clones alone and is incomplete. The sample yields some 12,000 clones, roughly 92% seen once. Germline V CDR1 and CDR2: SGHRS, YFSETQ. Trimming cost V 0 bases and J 4 bases, with 8 bases left between them. The CDR3 has 13 amino acids. The V and J genes are TRBV5-1 and TRBJ2-7; D unclear. Sample: PBMCs. This receptor was identified in a human donor in good health. The CDR3 DNA reads as TGCGCCAGCAGCTTGGGGAACAGTTACGAGCAGTACTTC. Its protein is CASSLGNSYEQYF.